These 20 T cell receptor beta chains share one sample of origin, sequenced in a study of T cells in Graves' hyperthyroidism and ophthalmopathy. Amplification targeted TCR beta CDR3 regions from RNA transcripts. Primed by the HTBI set, a first-round RT-PCR was run on the TCR CDR3. TCRdb called the multiplex PCR reads again in MiXCR, with one record for every CDR3 protein. The table lists roughly 640,000 distinct CDR3 sequences, about a sixth of them singletons. Sequencing was done on a sample of blood. All receptors derive from a woman between 35 and 50 years old with Graves' ophthalmopathy.

This clonotype was found many times. J is TRBJ2-1 and V is TRBV28; 9 nucleotides agree with TRBD2. Germline V gene lookup returns CDR1 MDHEN and CDR2 SYDVKM. The CDR3 spans 18 residues. V shed 3 bases, J shed 4 bases, and the junction held 13 bases outside the gene matches. The CDR3 reads CASSLSPAGGLGYNEQFF. The CDR3 region has the DNA TGTGCCAGCAGTTTGAGTCCAGCGGGAGGCCTGGGTTACAATGAGCAGTTCTTC.

This clonotype was seen at least ten times. V and J are TRBV2 and TRBJ2-3; TRBD1 agrees at 7 bases. CDR3 length equals 14 residues. The V segment lost 6 bases and the J segment 4 bases; nucleotides outside the gene matches: 7. Germline lookup yields CDR1 SNHLY and CDR2 FYNNEI. This chain's CDR3 is CASREQGNADTQYF. In DNA form, the CDR3 reads TGTGCCAGCAGAGAACAGGGGAACGCAGATACGCAGTATTTT.

This clonotype was counted a few times. The V and J genes are TRBV12-5 and TRBJ2-2; 9 bases align to TRBD1. CDR3 length: 16 residues. J gave up 6 bases and V 6 bases, and 11 bases lay outside the gene matches. The germline CDR1 and CDR2 sequences are LGHNT and FRNRAP. The CDR3 region is CASGHDGTGLAGELFF. The CDR3 region has the DNA TGTGCTAGTGGACACGACGGGACAGGGTTGGCCGGGGAGCTGTTTTTT.

This clonotype came up many times. This chain links TRBV27 with TRBJ2-2; 7 bases agree with TRBD2. V shed 3 bases and J 4 bases; nucleotides not matched to a gene: 5. Germline V gives CDR1 MNHEY, CDR2 SMNVEV (reference sequence). CDR3 length: 15 residues. The CDR3 spells CASSFLGRSTGELFF. CDR3 sequence (DNA): TGTGCCAGCAGTTTCCTCGGGAGGAGCACCGGGGAGCTGTTTTTT.

The sample holds many counts of this clonotype. This chain joins TRBV3-1 and TRBJ2-1; D is ambiguous. CDR1 and CDR2 from the germline V gene are LGHDT and YNNKEL (reference sequence). This CDR3 is built from 11 residues. Deletions cut 1 base from V and 9 bases from J, with 4 bases between. The CDR3 DNA reads as TGTGCCAGCAGCCAAGTAGGTGAGCAGTTCTTC. It yields the protein CASSQVGEQFF.

The table lists this clonotype with many counts. V gene TRBV30 combines with J gene TRBJ2-7; a possible D gene is TRBD2 (6 bases). Per the germline V gene, CDR1 is GTSNPN and CDR2 is SVGIG (reference sequence). The CDR3 is 13 amino acids. V lost 0 bases and J lost 2, with 8 bases in between. The CDR3 coding sequence is TGTGCCTGGAGTGTAGGCGGGACCTACGAGCAGTACTTC. Translating it yields CAWSVGGTYEQYF.

This clonotype was counted at least ten times. This chain connects TRBV3-1 to TRBJ1-2, with D possibly matching TRBD1 (5 bases). The germline gives CDR1 LGHDT, CDR2 YNNKEL (reference sequence). V dropped 1 base and J dropped 2 bases, with 17 bases sitting between them. The CDR3 sequence is 17 residues long. The CDR3 loop is CASSQVAALGRNYGYTF. CDR3 nucleotide sequence: TGTGCCAGCAGCCAAGTGGCAGCGCTGGGGCGGAACTATGGCTACACCTTC.

The gene calls are TRBV20-1 and TRBJ1-1, with TRBD1 as a possible D gene (5 bases). Germline lookup yields CDR1 DFQATT and CDR2 SNEGSKA (reference sequence). Trimming took off 5 bases at V and 4 bases at J, with 14 bases between the two ends. The CDR3 has 13 amino acids. The CDR3 region is CSAPDPGGTEAFF. CDR3 bases: TGCAGTGCTCCAGACCCCGGGGGCACTGAAGCTTTCTTT.

J is TRBJ1-2 and V is TRBV5-1; the D is unclear. The germline V and J ends were trimmed by 0 bases and 7 bases, with 10 bases remaining between them. Germline values: CDR1 SGHRS, CDR2 YFSETQ. CDR3 size: 13 residues. CDR3 amino acids: CASSLGQAFGYTF. Here the CDR3 DNA reads TGCGCCAGCAGCTTGGGTCAGGCGTTTGGCTACACCTTC.

The rearrangement links TRBV14 to TRBJ2-1; perhaps D is TRBD1 or TRBD2 (5 bases each). Germline CDR1 reads SGHDN; CDR2 reads FVKESK. This CDR3 comprises 15 residues. Trimming shortened V by 4 bases and J by 3 bases, and 13 bases separated the two germline ends. The CDR3 loop is CASSLPGTVYNEQFF. The CDR3 region has the DNA TGTGCCAGCAGCCTCCCCGGGACCGTCTACAATGAGCAGTTCTTC. The whole variable domain, remainder taken from reference TRBV14 and TRBJ2-1, is EAGVTQFPSHSVIEKGQTVTLRCDPISGHDNLYWYRRVMGKEIKFLLHFVKESKQDESGMPNNRFLAERTGGTYSTLKVQPAELEDSGVYFCASSLPGTVYNEQFFGPGTRLTVL.

This clonotype came up many times. The V and J genes are TRBV3-1 and TRBJ2-7; 8 bases fit TRBD2. V lost 0 bases to trimming and J lost 6 bases; unmatched junction nucleotides: 7. Germline V CDR1 and CDR2: LGHDT, YNNKEL (reference sequence). This CDR3 is built from 15 residues. The CDR3 reads CASSQDASGSSEQYF. DNA for the CDR3: TGTGCCAGCAGCCAAGATGCCAGCGGGAGTAGCGAGCAGTACTTC.

The chain has TRBV4-1 and TRBJ2-7; a possible D gene is TRBD2 (7 bases). V dropped 1 base and J dropped 2 bases, with 18 bases sitting between them. The CDR3 extends over 17 amino acids. Per germline, CDR1 MGHRA and CDR2 YSYEKL. CDR3 bases: TGCGCCAGCAGCCAAGTTGCTGGGGGGGCGGGGACCTACGAGCAGTACTTC. It is translated as CASSQVAGGAGTYEQYF.

There are many counts of this clonotype. This chain uses TRBV11-2 with TRBJ2-7; D might be TRBD1 or TRBD2, each matching 5 bases. Germline assignment: CDR1 SGHAT and CDR2 FQNNGV. This CDR3 spans 15 amino acids. Between the trimmed V and J ends, which lost 5 bases and 0 bases, there was a span of 14 bases. For the CDR3, the DNA is TGTGCCAGCAGCCGTGCTGGGGGATACTCCTACGAGCAGTACTTC. Its translation is CASSRAGGYSYEQYF.

This clonotype was seen a few times. The V call is TRBV9, the J call TRBJ2-1; D may be TRBD2 (5 bases). There are 14 residues in the CDR3. Germline-derived CDR1 and CDR2 are SGDLS and YYNGEE. Trimming left V 4 bases short and J 6 bases short, with 14 bases between. The CDR3 DNA sequence: TGTGCCAGCAGCCTGTGGCTCGAGGGCAATGAGCAGTTCTTC. Translating it yields CASSLWLEGNEQFF. The full variable domain, completed using reference TRBV9 and TRBJ2-1, is DSGVTQTPKHLITATGQRVTLRCSPRSGDLSVYWYQQSLDQGLQFLIQYYNGEERAKGNILERFSAQQFPDLHSELNLSSLELGDSALYFCASSLWLEGNEQFFGPGTRLTVL.

This clonotype has only a few counts. The chain carries TRBV15 and TRBJ1-3, with D possibly TRBD1 on 6 matching bases. This CDR3 contains 15 residues. Trimming stripped 2 bases from V and 4 bases from J, with 12 bases between. Germline assignment: CDR1 LNHNV and CDR2 YYDKDF (reference sequence). The chain's CDR3 is CATSRRVDSGNTIYF. CDR3 sequence (DNA): TGTGCCACCAGCAGACGAGTGGACAGCGGAAACACCATATATTTT.

This clonotype came up a few times. This chain connects TRBV7-9 to TRBJ1-5, with D uncertain. Deletions cut 2 bases from V and 11 bases from J, with 10 bases between. The CDR3 consists of 12 residues. Germline loops: CDR1 SEHNR, CDR2 FQNEAQ (reference sequence). CDR3 DNA sequence: TGTGCCAGCAGCTTAAACCCCGGCGCCCAGCATTTT. As protein: CASSLNPGAQHF.

This clonotype has a count of ten or more. The chain is built from TRBV29-1 and TRBJ1-2; possibly TRBD1 for D (6 bases). CDR1 SQVTM and CDR2 ANQGSEA come from the germline V gene. The CDR3 has 13 amino acids. V dropped 6 bases and J dropped 8 bases, with 19 bases sitting between them. The CDR3 loop reads CSVSDTGWEGYTF. CDR3 sequence (DNA): TGCAGCGTGTCGGATACAGGGTGGGAAGGCTACACCTTC.

The sample holds many counts of this clonotype. V gene TRBV20-1 combines with J gene TRBJ1-4, with D uncertain. The length of the CDR3 is 11 residues. V lost 4 bases and J 9 bases, leaving 9 bases between the germline ends. Germline V lookup: CDR1 DFQATT, CDR2 SNEGSKA (reference sequence). CDR3 DNA: TGCAGTGCTAAATGGATGCAAAAACTGTTTTTT. It is translated as CSAKWMQKLFF.

Comments on this clonotype: At one end the junction does not follow the germline gene, possibly because of a read error. The genes are TRBV3-1 and TRBJ2-1; D tentatively reads TRBD1 or TRBD2 (5 bases each). Germline V gene data show CDR1 as LGHDT and CDR2 as YNNKEL (reference sequence). The CDR3 loop spans 11 amino acids. CDR3 DNA sequence: TGTGCCAGCAGCCAGCCTGGGACCAGTTACTTC. It translates to CASSQPGTSYF.

This chain links TRBV19 with TRBJ1-1; D not certain. CDR1 is LNHDA, CDR2 SQIVND, per germline (reference sequence). V lost 6 bases to trimming and J lost 1 base, with 9 bases between them. The CDR3 is 13 amino acids. The CDR3 DNA reads TGTGCCAGTAGGGACTCGACGAACACTGAAGCTTTCTTT. This gives the protein CASRDSTNTEAFF.